This T cell receptor beta chain was found in a study of T cell changes during pregnancy in multiple sclerosis. The CDR3 length is 16 residues. Germline CDR1 is SGHRS and CDR2 is YFSETQ. The V segment lost 4 bases and the J segment 7 bases; nucleotides outside the gene matches: 13. Sequencing used immunoSEQ multiplex PCR; TCRdb keeps in-frame clones, though not all of them. The data contain over 55,000 clones, 90% of them singletons. This clone was seen only once. Specimen: peripheral blood, collected after pregnancy. The TCR comes from a female donor in good health, enrolled as a control in a pregnancy study. The chain has TRBV5-1 and TRBJ2-2, with TRBD2 matching over 7 bases. CDR3 nucleotides: TGCGCCAGCAGCGAGACTAGCTGGAGAACCGGCGGGGAGCTGTTTTTT. Translated, it gives CASSETSWRTGGELFF.